Listed below are T cell receptor beta chains from one sample, sequenced in a study of T-cell reconstitution after alpha-beta-depleted transplantation in children. Via MiXCR, TCRdb re-called the PCR reads, giving one row per CDR3 protein. The table has about 580,000 distinct CDR3 sequences, about 21% seen once. The specimen comprised PBMCs, mostly from graft donor cells, sampled 360 days after TCRalphabeta/CD19-depleted stem cell transplant. The receptors here all came from a boy under three years old who had a stem cell transplant for acute myeloid leukemia, so the T cells may come from the graft donor. Each CDR3 is given with its conserved first and last residue. The order of the fields is D gene, V gene, clone size, J gene, CDR3 protein, CDR3 DNA. The D gene is left open where the match is weak. Clone size, where shown, is once, few, many, or a class for clones that have expanded.

NA	TRBV29-1	NA	TRBJ2-3	CSVAPGNADTQYF	TGCAGCGTCGCCCCGGGAAACGCAGATACGCAGTATTTT
NA	TRBV7-9	NA	TRBJ1-6	CASSPPGGQPLHF	TGTGCCAGCAGCCCCCCGGGAGGGCAACCCCTCCACTTT
NA	TRBV20-1	NA	TRBJ1-5	CSAVGAGGNQPQHF	TGCAGTGCTGTGGGGGCTGGGGGCAATCAGCCCCAGCATTTT
NA	TRBV6-6	many	TRBJ1-5	CASTGGVGQPQHF	TGTGCCAGCACCGGGGGGGTAGGTCAGCCCCAGCATTTT
NA	TRBV7-2	few	TRBJ1-6	CASSPRNTGYSPLHF	TGTGCCAGCAGCCCCCGAAACACAGGGTACTCACCCCTCCACTTT
NA	TRBV2	NA	TRBJ2-3	CASSEGLKDTQYF	TGTGCCAGCAGTGAAGGCCTCAAGGATACGCAGTATTTT
NA	TRBV18	NA	TRBJ2-7	CASSLNRQGYEQYF	TGTGCCAGCTCACTCAACAGGCAGGGTTACGAGCAGTACTTC
NA	TRBV20-1	few	TRBJ2-2	CSASVPRGYTGELFF	TGCAGTGCTAGCGTCCCCCGGGGGTACACCGGGGAGCTGTTTTTT
TRBD1	TRBV9	NA	TRBJ2-5	CASSVGHRTGLQETQYF	TGTGCCAGCAGCGTAGGACATCGGACAGGGCTCCAAGAGACCCAGTACTTC
TRBD2	TRBV5-4	NA	TRBJ2-1	CASSSLETSGYNEQFF	TGTGCCAGCAGTTCGCTTGAGACTAGCGGGTACAATGAGCAGTTCTTC
NA	TRBV9	NA	TRBJ2-7	CASSPLGTQSYEQYF	TGTGCCAGCAGCCCCCTGGGGACTCAATCCTACGAGCAGTACTTC
NA	TRBV24-1	few	TRBJ2-2	CATSIGYANTGELFF	TGTGCCACCAGCATAGGCTACGCGAACACCGGGGAGCTGTTTTTT
NA	TRBV29-1	NA	TRBJ1-1	CSSTERGDTEAFF	TGCAGCTCTACAGAAAGGGGAGACACTGAAGCTTTCTTT
NA	TRBV6-6	NA	TRBJ1-1	CASIAPMNTEAFF	TGTGCCAGCATCGCCCCTATGAACACTGAAGCTTTCTTT
TRBD1	TRBV11-2	once	TRBJ1-4	CASSPLDRVATNEKLFF	TGTGCCAGCAGCCCTTTGGACAGGGTTGCAACTAATGAAAAACTGTTTTTT
NA	TRBV12-3/TRBV12-4	many	TRBJ2-3	CASSQGSGDTQYF	TGTGCCAGCAGTCAGGGGTCGGGAGATACGCAGTATTTT
TRBD1	TRBV5-1	NA	TRBJ1-4	CASSLDATGDEKLFF	TGCGCCAGCAGCCTGGACGCGACAGGGGATGAAAAACTGTTTTTT
TRBD1	TRBV27	few	TRBJ1-5	CASSPCRQGAYCNQPQHF	TGTGCCAGCAGTCCTTGCAGGCAGGGGGCGTATTGCAATCAGCCCCAGCATTTT
NA	TRBV5-6	NA	TRBJ2-1	CASSLWEDDEQFF	TGTGCCAGCAGCTTGTGGGAGGACGATGAGCAGTTCTTC
NA	TRBV20-1	NA	TRBJ2-1	CSATLNNEQFF	TGCAGTGCTACCTTAAACAATGAGCAGTTCTTC
NA	TRBV4-1	few	TRBJ1-2	CASSQDGRQPFGYTF	TGCGCCAGCAGCCAAGACGGGAGACAGCCTTTTGGTTACACCTTC
NA	TRBV29-1	few	TRBJ1-4	CSVGGRADEKLFF	TGCAGCGTTGGCGGGAGAGCTGATGAAAAACTGTTTTTT
NA	TRBV18	NA	TRBJ2-3	CASSPPTGWTVDTQYF	TGTGCCAGCTCACCCCCGACCGGATGGACTGTAGATACGCAGTATTTT
NA	TRBV20-1	NA	TRBJ2-3	CSRQGGTTDTQYF	TGCAGTCGACAGGGAGGGACCACAGATACGCAGTATTTT
NA	TRBV27	NA	TRBJ1-4	CASTSFGTNEKLFF	TGTGCCAGCACTTCCTTCGGGACGAATGAAAAACTGTTTTTT
NA	TRBV19	NA	TRBJ1-1	CASSIAYPGGLWVNTEAFF	TGTGCCAGTAGTATCGCCTACCCAGGTGGCCTTTGGGTGAACACTGAAGCTTTCTTT
TRBD1	TRBV7-2	few	TRBJ2-1	CASSLEPYGTGLAEQFF	TGTGCCAGCAGCTTAGAGCCCTACGGGACAGGGCTCGCCGAGCAGTTCTTC
NA	TRBV12-3/TRBV12-4	many	TRBJ2-7	CASSLSALYYEQYF	TGTGCCAGCAGTTTAAGCGCACTTTACTACGAGCAGTACTTC